The 15 T cell receptor beta chains below all came from one sample that was sequenced in a study of spatial heterogeneity in lung cancer. As for time point: sample taken at primary tumor resection. TCRdb reprocessed the 5' RACE reads via MiXCR and lists one record per CDR3 protein. Counted here are roughly 79,000 distinct CDR3 sequences, 8% occurring once; the ten biggest clones make up about 6.8%. The input for sequencing was PBMCs, taken at surgery. These receptors were taken from a male donor with early-stage non-small cell lung cancer.

There are a few counts of this clonotype. The V and J genes are TRBV24-1 and TRBJ2-1; unclear D gene. CDR3 size: 12 residues. V dropped 1 base and J dropped 10 bases, with 7 bases sitting between them. Germline lookup yields CDR1 KGHDR and CDR2 SFDVKD. The CDR3 region is CATSDFRSEQFF. For the CDR3, the DNA is TGTGCCACCAGTGATTTCAGATCCGAGCAGTTCTTC.

This chain connects TRBV4-2 to TRBJ2-1, with D perhaps being TRBD1 or TRBD2 (5 bases each). The V gene's germline CDR1 is LGHNA and CDR2 YNFKEQ. V lost 0 bases, J lost 3 bases, and 15 bases lay in between. CDR3 length equals 17 residues. This CDR3 is CASSQDLGARVYNEQFF. The CDR3 DNA sequence: TGTGCCAGCAGCCAAGATCTAGGGGCGCGGGTCTACAATGAGCAGTTCTTC.

About this clonotype itself: The CDR3 carries no conserved terminal phenylalanine or tryptophan, so it likely arises from a read error. The V call is TRBV12-3 or TRBV12-4, the J call TRBJ2-1; TRBD2 agrees at 14 bases. The CDR3 sequence is 14 residues long. V gave up 6 bases and J gave up 6 bases; unmatched junction bases: 1. The DNA of the CDR3 is TGTGCCAGCAGGGGACTAGCGGGAGCCAATGAGCAGTTCTCC. It yields the protein CASRGLAGANEQFS.

This clonotype appeared many times. V is TRBV7-2 and J is TRBJ2-7; TRBD2 is a possible D gene (5 bases). Trimming left V 2 bases short and J 3 bases short, with 14 bases between. There are 15 residues in the CDR3. Germline CDR1 SGHTA, CDR2 FQGNSA. The DNA for the CDR3 is TGTGCCAGCAGCTTAAGGCCGGGAACCAACTACGAGCAGTACTTC. Translating gives CASSLRPGTNYEQYF.

This clonotype was recorded many times. This rearrangement joins TRBV12-3 or TRBV12-4 to TRBJ2-1; a weak D match, TRBD2 (5 bases). V gave up 5 bases and J gave up 5 bases, with 16 bases separating them. This CDR3 contains 15 residues. The chain's CDR3 is CASSPWLAVNNEQFF. The CDR3 nucleotides are TGTGCCAGCAGTCCGTGGCTAGCCGTCAACAATGAGCAGTTCTTC.

This sequence joins TRBV11-3 and TRBJ2-7; D gene ambiguous. The ends were cut back, 3 bases at V and 6 bases at J, with 9 bases in the middle. In germline, CDR1 is SGHNT, CDR2 YENEEA. The CDR3 length is 12 residues. CDR3 bases: TGTGCCAGCAGCTTCTGGAAAGGCGAGCAGTACTTC. Its protein product is CASSFWKGEQYF.

The rearrangement uses TRBV12-3 or TRBV12-4 and TRBJ1-1; the D gene is possibly TRBD1 (5 bases). Trimming removed 3 bases at V and 3 bases at J, with 11 bases between. The CDR3 runs to 14 residues. CDR3 amino acids: CASSFQGGDTEAFF. The CDR3 DNA is TGTGCCAGCAGTTTTCAGGGAGGCGACACTGAAGCTTTCTTT.

This clonotype was counted a few times. This sequence joins TRBV12-3 or TRBV12-4 and TRBJ2-1; no definite D call. This CDR3 has 12 residues. The V end was cut by 5 bases, the J end by 6 bases, with 8 bases between. DNA of the CDR3: TGTGCCAGCAGTCCCCAGAGCAATGAGCAGTTCTTC. It encodes CASSPQSNEQFF.

This clonotype occurred many times. The V and J genes are TRBV7-9 and TRBJ2-7; 9 bases align to TRBD2. J lost 0 bases, V lost 0 bases, and 3 bases had no gene match. The CDR3 covers 16 residues. Germline values: CDR1 SEHNR, CDR2 FQNEAQ (reference sequence). The CDR3 DNA reads TGTGCCAGCAGCTTAGCGCTAGCGGGGAGCTCCTACGAGCAGTACTTC. Residues: CASSLALAGSSYEQYF.

The chain combines TRBV6-2 or TRBV6-3 with TRBJ1-1; D possibly corresponds to TRBD1 (6 bases). The V end lost 1 base, the J end lost 1 base, and 16 bases lay between the germline ends. The germline gives CDR1 MNHEY, CDR2 SVGEGT. The CDR3 sequence is 17 residues long. For the CDR3, the DNA is TGTGCCAGCAGTTACTGGGGGCCCCATGGATGGAACACTGAAGCTTTCTTT. It encodes CASSYWGPHGWNTEAFF.

This clonotype was detected many times. Here the CDR3 reads CAMFQDWGYNEQFF. In nucleotides, the CDR3 is TGTGCCATGTTCCAGGACTGGGGGTACAATGAGCAGTTCTTC. V is TRBV2 and J is TRBJ2-1; D could derive from TRBD1 or TRBD2 (5 bases each). Germline V gene lookup returns CDR1 SNHLY and CDR2 FYNNEI. The CDR3 runs 14 residues. The V end was cut by 10 bases, the J end by 4 bases, with 17 bases between.

This clonotype was seen many times. The V and J genes are TRBV7-2 and TRBJ2-1; TRBD1 matches at 10 bases. Germline CDR1 is SGHTA and CDR2 is FQGNSA. The ends lost 4 bases at V and 8 bases at J; junction bases unmatched: 5. The CDR3 totals 14 residues. In nucleotides, the CDR3 is TGTGCCAGCAGCTCACTGGGGACAGGGGATGAGCAGTTCTTC. This codes for CASSSLGTGDEQFF.

This clonotype has just a few counts. One base away lies a much larger clone, so this may be a sequencing read error. The rearrangement links TRBV5-4 to TRBJ2-5; no definite D call. Germline V gene lookup returns CDR1 SGHNT and CDR2 YYREEE (reference sequence). Trimming stripped 0 bases from V and 6 bases from J, with 3 bases between. The CDR3 spans 11 residues. CDR3 in DNA: TGTGCCAGCAGCTTGGGAAAGACCCAGTACTTC. Translated: CASSLGKTQYF.

In this sample, this clonotype turned up many times. The rearrangement joins TRBV29-1 to TRBJ1-4; D is ambiguous. The CDR3 sequence is 12 residues long. CDR1 is SQVTM and CDR2 is ANQGSEA in the germline V gene. Trimming pared 6 bases from V and 5 bases from J, leaving 10 bases between. CDR3 residues: CSVGITNEKLFF. DNA of the CDR3: TGCAGCGTCGGGATTACAAATGAAAAACTGTTTTTT.

This clonotype has at least ten counts. The V call is TRBV10-3, the J call TRBJ2-1; TRBD1 might be the D (6 bases). The germline gives CDR1 ENHRY, CDR2 SYGVKD. Between the trimmed V and J ends, which lost 5 bases and 1 base, there was a span of 12 bases. The CDR3 sequence is 15 residues long. CDR3 sequence reads: CAISKTGESYNEQFF. The CDR3 DNA reads TGTGCCATCAGTAAGACAGGCGAATCCTACAATGAGCAGTTCTTC.